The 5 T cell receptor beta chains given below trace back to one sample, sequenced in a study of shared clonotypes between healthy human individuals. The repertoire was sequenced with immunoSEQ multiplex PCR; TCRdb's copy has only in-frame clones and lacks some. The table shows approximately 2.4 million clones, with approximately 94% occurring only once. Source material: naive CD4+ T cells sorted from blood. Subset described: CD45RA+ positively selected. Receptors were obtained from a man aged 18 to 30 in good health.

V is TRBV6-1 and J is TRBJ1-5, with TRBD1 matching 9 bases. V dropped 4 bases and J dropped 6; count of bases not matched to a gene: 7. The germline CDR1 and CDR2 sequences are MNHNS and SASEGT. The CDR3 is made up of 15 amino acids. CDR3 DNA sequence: TGTGCCAGCAGTGGGGGACAGGGTTGGCCTCAGCCCCAGCATTTT. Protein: CASSGGQGWPQPQHF.

In DNA, the CDR3 is TGCGCCAGCAGCAAGGGACAGGGAAGGACAACAGATACGCAGTATTTT. This encodes CASSKGQGRTTDTQYF. The chain has TRBV5-1 and TRBJ2-3; 9 bases align to TRBD1. The germline CDR1 and CDR2 sequences are SGHRS and YFSETQ. V lost 4 bases to trimming and J lost 3 bases; unmatched junction nucleotides: 9. This CDR3 comprises 16 residues. Combining the CDR3 with reference TRBV5-1 and TRBJ2-3 gives the whole variable domain KAGVTQTPRYLIKTRGQQVTLSCSPISGHRSVSWYQQTPGQGLQFLFEYFSETQRNKGNFPGRFSGRQFSNSRSEMNVSTLELGDSALYLCASSKGQGRTTDTQYFGPGTRLTVL.

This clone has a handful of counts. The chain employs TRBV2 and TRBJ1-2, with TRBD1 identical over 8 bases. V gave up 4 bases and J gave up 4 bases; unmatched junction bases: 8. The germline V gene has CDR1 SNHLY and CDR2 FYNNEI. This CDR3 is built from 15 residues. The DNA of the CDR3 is TGTGCCAGCAGTGGCACCGGGACAGGATTCTATGGCTACACCTTC. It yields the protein CASSGTGTGFYGYTF.

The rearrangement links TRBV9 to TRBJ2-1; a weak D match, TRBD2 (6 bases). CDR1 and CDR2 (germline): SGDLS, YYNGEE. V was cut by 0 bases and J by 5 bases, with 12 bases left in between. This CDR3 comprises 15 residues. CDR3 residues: CASSVELGGDNEQFF. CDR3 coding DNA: TGTGCCAGCAGCGTAGAGCTGGGGGGTGACAATGAGCAGTTCTTC. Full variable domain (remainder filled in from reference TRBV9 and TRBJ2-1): DSGVTQTPKHLITATGQRVTLRCSPRSGDLSVYWYQQSLDQGLQFLIQYYNGEERAKGNILERFSAQQFPDLHSELNLSSLELGDSALYFCASSVELGGDNEQFFGPGTRLTVL.

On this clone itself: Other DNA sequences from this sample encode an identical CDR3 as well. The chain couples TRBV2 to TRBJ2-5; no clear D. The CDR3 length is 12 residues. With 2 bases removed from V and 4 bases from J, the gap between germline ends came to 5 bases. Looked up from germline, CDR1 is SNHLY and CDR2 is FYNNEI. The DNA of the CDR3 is TGTGCCAGCAGTGAAATGGGAGAGACCCAGTACTTC. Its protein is CASSEMGETQYF.